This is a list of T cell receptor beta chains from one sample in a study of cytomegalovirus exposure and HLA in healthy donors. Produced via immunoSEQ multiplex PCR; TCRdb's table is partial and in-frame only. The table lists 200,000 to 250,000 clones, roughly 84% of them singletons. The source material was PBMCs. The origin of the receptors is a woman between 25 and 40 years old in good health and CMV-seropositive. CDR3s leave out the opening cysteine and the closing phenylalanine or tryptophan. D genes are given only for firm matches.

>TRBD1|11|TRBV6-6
ASQGQGVAEQY
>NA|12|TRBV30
ASNTGQLNTEAF
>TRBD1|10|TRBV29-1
SAGTGNTEAF
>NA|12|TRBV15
ATKDQKLNTEAF
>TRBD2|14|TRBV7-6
ASSLGGSFTYNEQF
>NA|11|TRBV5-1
ASGGSITGEQY
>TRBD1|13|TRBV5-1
ASSDDRGSGNTIY
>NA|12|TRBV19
ASSITARLSEQF
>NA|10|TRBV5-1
ASSFGAAGYT
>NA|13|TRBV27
ASSRARGGYYGYT
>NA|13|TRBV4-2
ANTRRRAGSYEQY
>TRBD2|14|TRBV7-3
ASSSRLAPRTDTQY
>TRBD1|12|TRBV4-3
ASSQGQLQETQY
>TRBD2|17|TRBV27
ASSWGLAGHPSRNNEQF
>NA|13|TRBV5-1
ASKGGVRGDTEAF
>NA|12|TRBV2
ASTLDSTNEKLF
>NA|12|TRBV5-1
ASSFTGMNTEAF
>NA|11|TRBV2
ASSGDNRYGYT